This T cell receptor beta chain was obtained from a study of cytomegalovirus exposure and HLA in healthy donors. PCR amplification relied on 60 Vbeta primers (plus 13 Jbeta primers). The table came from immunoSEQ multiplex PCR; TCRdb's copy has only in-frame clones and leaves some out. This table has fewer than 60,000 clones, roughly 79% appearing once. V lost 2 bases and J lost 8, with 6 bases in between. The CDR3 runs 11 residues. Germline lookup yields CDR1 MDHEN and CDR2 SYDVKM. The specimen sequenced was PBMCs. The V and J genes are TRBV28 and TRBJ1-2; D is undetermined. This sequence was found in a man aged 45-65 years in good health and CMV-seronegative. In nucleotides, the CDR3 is TGTGCCAGCAGTTTACCCGAGGGCTACACCTTC. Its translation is CASSLPEGYTF.